Detailed here is one T cell receptor (beta chain). Its antigen is unknown. The V end lost 0 bases, the J end lost 1 base, and 0 bases lay between the germline ends. CDR1 is MDHEN, CDR2 SYDVKM, per germline. CDR3 length: 12 amino acids. These data are taken from a study of T cell responses to AZD1222 COVID-19 vaccine. The data were produced by immunoSEQ multiplex PCR, yet TCRdb's version contains in-frame clones alone and is incomplete. This sample has roughly 180,000 clones, with 90% to 95% found just once. General study findings and limits: There were mostly white British donors and more females than males, and clonal diversity was possibly underestimated.

This TCR came from an adult in good health. The chain carries TRBV28 and TRBJ1-1; D ambiguous. The specimen was peripheral blood, collected on day 0 of AZD1222 vaccination. The CDR3 region has the DNA TGTGCCAGCAGTTTATGGAACACTGAAGCTTTCTTT. It codes for CASSLWNTEAFF.